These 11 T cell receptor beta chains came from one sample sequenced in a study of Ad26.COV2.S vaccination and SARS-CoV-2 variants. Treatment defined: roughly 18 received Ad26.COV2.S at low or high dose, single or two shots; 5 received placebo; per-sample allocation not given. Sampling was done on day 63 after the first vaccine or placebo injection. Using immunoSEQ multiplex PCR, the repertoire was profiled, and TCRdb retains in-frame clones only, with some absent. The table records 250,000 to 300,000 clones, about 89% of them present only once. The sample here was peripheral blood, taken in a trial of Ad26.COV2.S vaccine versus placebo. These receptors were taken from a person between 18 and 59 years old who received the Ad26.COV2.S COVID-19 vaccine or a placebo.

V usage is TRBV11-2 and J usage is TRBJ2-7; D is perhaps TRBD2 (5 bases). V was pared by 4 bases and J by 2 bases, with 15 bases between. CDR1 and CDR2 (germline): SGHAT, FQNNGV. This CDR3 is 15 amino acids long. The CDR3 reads CASSSPLRAPYEQYF. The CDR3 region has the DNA TGTGCCAGCAGCTCACCTTTGAGGGCACCCTACGAGCAGTACTTC. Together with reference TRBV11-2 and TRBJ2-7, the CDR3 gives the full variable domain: EAGVAQSPRYKIIEKRQSVAFWCNPISGHATLYWYQQILGQGPKLLIQFQNNGVVDDSQLPKDRFSAERLKGVDSTLKIQPAKLEDSAVYLCASSSPLRAPYEQYFGPGTRLTVT.

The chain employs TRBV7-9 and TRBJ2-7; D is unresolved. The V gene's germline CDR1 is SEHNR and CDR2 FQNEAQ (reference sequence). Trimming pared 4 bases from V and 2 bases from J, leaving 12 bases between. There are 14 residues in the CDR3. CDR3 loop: CASSSPSETYEQYF. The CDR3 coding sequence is TGTGCCAGCAGCTCCCCGTCCGAGACCTACGAGCAGTACTTC.

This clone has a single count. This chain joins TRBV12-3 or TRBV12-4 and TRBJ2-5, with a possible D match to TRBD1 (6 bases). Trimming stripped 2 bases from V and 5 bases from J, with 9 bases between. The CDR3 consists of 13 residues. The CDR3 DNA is TGTGCCAGCAGTTTATGGGGGCGGGAGACCCAGTACTTC. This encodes CASSLWGRETQYF.

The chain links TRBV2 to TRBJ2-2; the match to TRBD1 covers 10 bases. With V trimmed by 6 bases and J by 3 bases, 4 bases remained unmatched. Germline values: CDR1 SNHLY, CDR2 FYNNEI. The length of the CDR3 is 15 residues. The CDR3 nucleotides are TGTGCCAGCAGGGGGACAGGGGTATACACCGGGGAGCTGTTTTTT. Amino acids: CASRGTGVYTGELFF.

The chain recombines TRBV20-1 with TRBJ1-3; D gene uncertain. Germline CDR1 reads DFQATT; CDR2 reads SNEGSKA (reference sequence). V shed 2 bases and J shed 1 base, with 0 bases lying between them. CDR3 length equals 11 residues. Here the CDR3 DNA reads TGCAGTGCTAGATCTGGAAACACCATATATTTT. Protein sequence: CSARSGNTIYF.

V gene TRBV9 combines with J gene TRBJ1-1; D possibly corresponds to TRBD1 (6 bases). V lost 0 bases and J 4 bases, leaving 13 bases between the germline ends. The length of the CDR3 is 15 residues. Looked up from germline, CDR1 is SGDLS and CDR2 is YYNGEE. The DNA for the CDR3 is TGTGCCAGCAGCGTAGAGGGGACAAGGGGCACTGAAGCTTTCTTT. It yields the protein CASSVEGTRGTEAFF.

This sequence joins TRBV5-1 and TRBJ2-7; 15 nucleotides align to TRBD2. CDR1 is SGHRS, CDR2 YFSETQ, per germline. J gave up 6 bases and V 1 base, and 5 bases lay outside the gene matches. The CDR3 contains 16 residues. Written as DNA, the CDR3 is TGCGCCAGCAGCTTGTGGACTAGCGGGGGGGCAAGCGAGCAGTACTTC. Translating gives CASSLWTSGGASEQYF. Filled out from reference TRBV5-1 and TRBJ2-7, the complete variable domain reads KAGVTQTPRYLIKTRGQQVTLSCSPISGHRSVSWYQQTPGQGLQFLFEYFSETQRNKGNFPGRFSGRQFSNSRSEMNVSTLELGDSALYLCASSLWTSGGASEQYFGPGTRLTVT.

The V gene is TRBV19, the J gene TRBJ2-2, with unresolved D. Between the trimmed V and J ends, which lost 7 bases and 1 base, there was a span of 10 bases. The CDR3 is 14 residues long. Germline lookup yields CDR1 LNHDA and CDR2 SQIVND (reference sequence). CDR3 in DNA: TGTGCCAGTAAGCTTTCCAGGAACACCGGGGAGCTGTTTTTT. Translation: CASKLSRNTGELFF.

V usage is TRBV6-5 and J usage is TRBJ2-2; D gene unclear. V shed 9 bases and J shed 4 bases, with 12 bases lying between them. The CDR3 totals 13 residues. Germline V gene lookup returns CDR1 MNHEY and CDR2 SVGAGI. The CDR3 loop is CASGLGRTGELFF. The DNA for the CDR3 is TGTGCCAGTGGGCTAGGCCGCACCGGGGAGCTGTTTTTT.

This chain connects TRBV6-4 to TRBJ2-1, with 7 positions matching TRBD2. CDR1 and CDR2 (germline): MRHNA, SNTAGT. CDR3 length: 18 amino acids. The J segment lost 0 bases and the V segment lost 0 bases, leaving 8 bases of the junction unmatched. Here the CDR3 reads CASSDSIRGDLSYNEQFF. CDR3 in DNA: TGTGCCAGCAGTGACTCTATTCGGGGGGACCTCTCCTACAATGAGCAGTTCTTC.

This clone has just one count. CDR3 loop: CASSPRRTNEQFF. CDR3 bases: TGTGCCAGCAGCCCACGACGGACCAATGAGCAGTTCTTC. This rearrangement joins TRBV5-4 to TRBJ2-1, with unresolved D. V lost 4 bases and J 6 bases, leaving 11 bases between the germline ends. The CDR3 runs 13 residues. CDR1 is SGHNT, CDR2 YYREEE, per germline (reference sequence).